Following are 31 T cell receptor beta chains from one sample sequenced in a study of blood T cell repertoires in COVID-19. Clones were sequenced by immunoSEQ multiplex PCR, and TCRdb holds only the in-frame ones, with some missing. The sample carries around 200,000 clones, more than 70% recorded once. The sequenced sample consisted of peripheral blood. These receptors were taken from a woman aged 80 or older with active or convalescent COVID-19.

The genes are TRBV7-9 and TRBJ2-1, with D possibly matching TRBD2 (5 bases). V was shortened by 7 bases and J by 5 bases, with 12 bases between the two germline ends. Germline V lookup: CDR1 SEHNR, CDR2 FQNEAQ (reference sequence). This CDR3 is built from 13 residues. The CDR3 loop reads CASTLGVNNEQFF. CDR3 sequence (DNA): TGTGCCAGCACCCTCGGGGTGAACAATGAGCAGTTCTTC.

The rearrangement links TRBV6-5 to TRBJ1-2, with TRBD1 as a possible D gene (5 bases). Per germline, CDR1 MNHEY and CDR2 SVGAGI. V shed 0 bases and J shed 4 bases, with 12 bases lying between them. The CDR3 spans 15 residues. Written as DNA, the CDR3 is TGTGCCAGCAGTTACTCCCTTGGGGGAGGCTATGGCTACACCTTC. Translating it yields CASSYSLGGGYGYTF.

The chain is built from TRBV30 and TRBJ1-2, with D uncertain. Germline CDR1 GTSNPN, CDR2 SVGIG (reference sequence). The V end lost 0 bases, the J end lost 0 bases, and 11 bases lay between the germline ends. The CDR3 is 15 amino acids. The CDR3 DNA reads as TGTGCCTGGAGTGTACCCTCAGTAACTAACTATGGCTACACCTTC. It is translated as CAWSVPSVTNYGYTF.

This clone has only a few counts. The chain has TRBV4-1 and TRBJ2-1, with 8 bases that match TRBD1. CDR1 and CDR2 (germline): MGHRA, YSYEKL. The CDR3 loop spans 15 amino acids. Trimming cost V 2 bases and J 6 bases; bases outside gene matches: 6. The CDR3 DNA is TGCGCCAGCAGCCAACCAGGGGGCGAGACCAATGAGCAGTTCTTC. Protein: CASSQPGGETNEQFF.

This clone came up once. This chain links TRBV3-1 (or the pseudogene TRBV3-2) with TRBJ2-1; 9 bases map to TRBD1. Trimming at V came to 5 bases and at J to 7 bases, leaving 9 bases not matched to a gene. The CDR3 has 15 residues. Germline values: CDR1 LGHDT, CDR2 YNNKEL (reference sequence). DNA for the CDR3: TGTGCCAGCAGCTGGGGACAGGGTAAATTTAATGAGCAGTTCTTC. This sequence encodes CASSWGQGKFNEQFF.

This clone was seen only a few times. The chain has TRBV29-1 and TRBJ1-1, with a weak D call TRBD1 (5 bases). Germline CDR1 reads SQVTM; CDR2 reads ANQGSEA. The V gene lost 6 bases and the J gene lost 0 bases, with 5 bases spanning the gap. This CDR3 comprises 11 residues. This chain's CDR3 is CSVDMNTEAFF. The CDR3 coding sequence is TGCAGCGTGGACATGAACACTGAAGCTTTCTTT.

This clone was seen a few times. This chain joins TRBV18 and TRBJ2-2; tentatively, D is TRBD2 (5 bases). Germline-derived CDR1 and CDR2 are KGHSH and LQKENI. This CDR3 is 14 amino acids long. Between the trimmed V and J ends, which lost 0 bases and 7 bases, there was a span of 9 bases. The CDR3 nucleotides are TGTGCCAGCTCACCACCGCGGGCGTTCGGGGAGCTGTTTTTT. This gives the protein CASSPPRAFGELFF.

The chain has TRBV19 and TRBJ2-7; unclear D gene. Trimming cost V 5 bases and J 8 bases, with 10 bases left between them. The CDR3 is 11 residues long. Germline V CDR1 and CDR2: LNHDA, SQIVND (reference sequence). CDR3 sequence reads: CASSFGDQQYF. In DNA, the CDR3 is TGTGCCAGTAGTTTTGGAGACCAGCAGTACTTC.

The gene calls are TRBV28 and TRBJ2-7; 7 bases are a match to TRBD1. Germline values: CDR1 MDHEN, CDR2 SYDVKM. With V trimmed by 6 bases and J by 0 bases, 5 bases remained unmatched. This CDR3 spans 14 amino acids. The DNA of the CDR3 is TGTGCCAGCAGACGACAGGGCGTCTCCTACGAGCAGTACTTC. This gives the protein CASRRQGVSYEQYF.

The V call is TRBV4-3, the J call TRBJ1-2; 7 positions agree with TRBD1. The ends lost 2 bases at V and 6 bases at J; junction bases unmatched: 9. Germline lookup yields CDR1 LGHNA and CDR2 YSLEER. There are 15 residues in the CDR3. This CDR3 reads CASSQRQGGINGYTF. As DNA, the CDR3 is TGCGCCAGCAGCCAACGACAGGGAGGTATCAATGGCTACACCTTC.

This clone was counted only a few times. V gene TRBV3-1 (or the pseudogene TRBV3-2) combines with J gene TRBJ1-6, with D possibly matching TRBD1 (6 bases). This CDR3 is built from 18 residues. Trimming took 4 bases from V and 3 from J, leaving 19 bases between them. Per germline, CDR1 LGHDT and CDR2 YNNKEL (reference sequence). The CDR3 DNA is TGTGCCAGCAGCCCTCCAACTGGGGGCACCCTCTATAATTCACCCCTCCACTTT. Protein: CASSPPTGGTLYNSPLHF.

The CDR3 DNA sequence: TGTGCCAGCAGCGCGAGGCGGGGCAGGGTTAACACAGATACGCAGTATTTT. This codes for CASSARRGRVNTDTQYF. The rearrangement joins TRBV28 to TRBJ2-3; perhaps TRBD2 as D (6 bases). The length of the CDR3 is 17 residues. CDR1 is MDHEN and CDR2 is SYDVKM in the germline V gene. V was cut by 6 bases and J by 2 bases, with 21 bases left in between.

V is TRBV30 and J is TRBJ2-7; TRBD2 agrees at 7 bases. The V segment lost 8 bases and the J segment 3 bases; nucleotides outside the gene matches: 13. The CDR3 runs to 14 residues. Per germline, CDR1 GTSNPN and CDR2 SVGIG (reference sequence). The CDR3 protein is CAGGVGGGNYEQYF. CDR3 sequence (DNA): TGTGCCGGTGGGGTAGGCGGGGGAAACTACGAGCAGTACTTC.

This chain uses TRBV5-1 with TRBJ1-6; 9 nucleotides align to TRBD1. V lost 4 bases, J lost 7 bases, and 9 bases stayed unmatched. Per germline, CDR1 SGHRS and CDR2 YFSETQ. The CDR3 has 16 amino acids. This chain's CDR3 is CASSMGPGQGNSPLHF. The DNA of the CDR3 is TGCGCCAGCAGCATGGGCCCGGGACAGGGAAATTCACCCCTCCACTTT.

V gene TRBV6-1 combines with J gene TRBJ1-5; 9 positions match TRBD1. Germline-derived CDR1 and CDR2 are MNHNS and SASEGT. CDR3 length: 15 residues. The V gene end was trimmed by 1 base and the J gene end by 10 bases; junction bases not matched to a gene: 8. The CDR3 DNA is TGTGCCAGCAGTGAAGGGGACAGGGATCTCCGACCCCAGCATTTT. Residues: CASSEGDRDLRPQHF.

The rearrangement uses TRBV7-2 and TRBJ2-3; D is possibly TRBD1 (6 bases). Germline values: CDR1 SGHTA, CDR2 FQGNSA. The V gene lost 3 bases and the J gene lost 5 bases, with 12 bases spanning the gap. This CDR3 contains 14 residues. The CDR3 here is CASSFNQGGDTQYF. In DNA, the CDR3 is TGTGCCAGCAGCTTTAACCAAGGGGGAGATACGCAGTATTTT.

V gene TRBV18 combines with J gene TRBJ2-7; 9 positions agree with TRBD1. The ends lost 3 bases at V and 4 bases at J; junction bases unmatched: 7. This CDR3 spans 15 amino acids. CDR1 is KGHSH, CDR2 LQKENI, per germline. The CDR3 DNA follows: TGTGCCAGCTCACCTGGACAGGGGATGGGATACGAGCAGTACTTC. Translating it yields CASSPGQGMGYEQYF.

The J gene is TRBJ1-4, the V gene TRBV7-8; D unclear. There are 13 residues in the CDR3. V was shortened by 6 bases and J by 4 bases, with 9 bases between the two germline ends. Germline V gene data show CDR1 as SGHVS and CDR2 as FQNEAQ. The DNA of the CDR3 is TGTGCCAGCAGTCCCGGCGGTAATGAAAAACTGTTTTTT. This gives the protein CASSPGGNEKLFF.

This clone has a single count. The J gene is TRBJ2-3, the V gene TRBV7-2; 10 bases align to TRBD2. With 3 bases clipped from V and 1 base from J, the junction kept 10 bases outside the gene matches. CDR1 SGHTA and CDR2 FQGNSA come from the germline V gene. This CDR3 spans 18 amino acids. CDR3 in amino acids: CASSFSSGGPDRTDTQYF. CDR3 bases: TGTGCCAGCAGCTTTAGTAGCGGGGGGCCAGACCGCACAGATACGCAGTATTTT. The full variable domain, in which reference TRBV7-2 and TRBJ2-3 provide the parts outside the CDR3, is GAGVSQSPSNKVTEKGKDVELRCDPISGHTALYWYRQSLGQGLEFLIYFQGNSAPDKSGLPSDRFSAERTGGSVSTLTIQRTQQEDSAVYLCASSFSSGGPDRTDTQYFGPGTRLTVL.

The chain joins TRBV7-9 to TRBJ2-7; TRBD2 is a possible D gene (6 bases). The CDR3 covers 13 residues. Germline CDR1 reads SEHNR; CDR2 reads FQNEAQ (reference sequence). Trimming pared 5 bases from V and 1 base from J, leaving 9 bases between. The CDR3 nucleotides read TGTGCCAGCAGCCGGACTACTTCCTACGAGCAGTACTTC. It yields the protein CASSRTTSYEQYF.

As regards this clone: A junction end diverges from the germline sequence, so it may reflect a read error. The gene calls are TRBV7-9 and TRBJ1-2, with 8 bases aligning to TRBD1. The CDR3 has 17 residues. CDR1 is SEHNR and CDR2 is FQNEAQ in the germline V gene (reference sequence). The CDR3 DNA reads TGTGCCAGCAGCCTAGCGGGCTCCAGGGGGCTCATCTATGGCTACACCTTC. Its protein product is CASSLAGSRGLIYGYTF. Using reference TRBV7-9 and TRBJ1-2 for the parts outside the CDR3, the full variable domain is DTGVSQNPRHKITKRGQNVTFRCDPISEHNRLYWYRQTLGQGPEFLTYFQNEAQLEKSRLLSDRFSAERPKGSFSTLEIQRTEQGDSAMYLCASSLAGSRGLIYGYTFGSGTRLTVV.

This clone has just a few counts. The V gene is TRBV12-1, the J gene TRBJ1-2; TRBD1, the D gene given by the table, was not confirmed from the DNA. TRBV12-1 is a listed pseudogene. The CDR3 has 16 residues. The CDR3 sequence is CASSFDRGLPNYGYTF. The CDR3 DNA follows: TGTGCCAGCAGCTTTGACAGGGGCCTCCCTAACTATGGCTACACCTTC.

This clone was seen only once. The DNA of the CDR3 is TGTGCCAGCAGTTTAGGGGGACAGGGGGCCCAACGGAATGGCTACACCTTC. Amino acids: CASSLGGQGAQRNGYTF. The chain is built from TRBV27 and TRBJ1-2; 12 bases are a match to TRBD1. J was trimmed by 6 bases and V by 2 bases; bases with no gene match: 10. This CDR3 region has 17 residues. CDR1 MNHEY and CDR2 SMNVEV come from the germline V gene (reference sequence).

The CDR3 sequence: CASSMTGRTEAFF. The CDR3 region has the DNA TGTGCCAGCAGTATGACAGGGCGGACTGAAGCTTTCTTT. The chain uses TRBV6-2 or TRBV6-3 and TRBJ1-1; 7 bases map to TRBD1. The CDR3 covers 13 residues. Unmatched junction bases numbered 5, after V lost 5 bases and J lost 5 bases. The germline gives CDR1 MNHEY, CDR2 SVGEGT.

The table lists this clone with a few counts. CDR3 nucleotide sequence: TGTGCCAGCAGAGGTTACAGGGGGAGGCAAGAGACCCAGTACTTC. Translating gives CASRGYRGRQETQYF. This rearrangement joins TRBV28 to TRBJ2-5; the match to TRBD1 covers 8 bases. Unmatched junction bases numbered 8, after V lost 6 bases and J lost 2 bases. The CDR3 contains 15 residues. CDR1 and CDR2 (germline): MDHEN, SYDVKM.

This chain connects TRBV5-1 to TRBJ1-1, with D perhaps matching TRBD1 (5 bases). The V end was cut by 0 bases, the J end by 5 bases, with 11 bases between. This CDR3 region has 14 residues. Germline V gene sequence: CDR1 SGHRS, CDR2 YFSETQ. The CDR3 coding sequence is TGCGCCAGCAGCTTGGCCGGGGGTGGGACTGAAGCTTTCTTT. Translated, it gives CASSLAGGGTEAFF.

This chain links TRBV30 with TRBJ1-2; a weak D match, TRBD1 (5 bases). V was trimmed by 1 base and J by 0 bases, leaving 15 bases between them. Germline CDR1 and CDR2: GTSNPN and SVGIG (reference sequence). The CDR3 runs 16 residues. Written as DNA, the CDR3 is TGTGCCTGGAGTGCACCCGGGGGACGTCCTAACTATGGCTACACCTTC. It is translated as CAWSAPGGRPNYGYTF.

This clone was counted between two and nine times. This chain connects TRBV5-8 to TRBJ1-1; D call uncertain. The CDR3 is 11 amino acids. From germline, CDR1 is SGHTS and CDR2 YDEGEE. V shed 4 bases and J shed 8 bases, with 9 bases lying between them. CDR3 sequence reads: CASSVAVEAFF. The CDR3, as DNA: TGTGCCAGCAGCGTGGCAGTCGAAGCTTTCTTT.

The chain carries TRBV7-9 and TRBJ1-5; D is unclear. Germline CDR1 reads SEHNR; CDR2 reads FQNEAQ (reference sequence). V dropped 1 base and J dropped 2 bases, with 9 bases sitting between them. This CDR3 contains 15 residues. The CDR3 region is CASSLDSPGNQPQHF. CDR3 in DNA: TGTGCCAGCAGCTTAGATAGCCCCGGCAATCAGCCCCAGCATTTT. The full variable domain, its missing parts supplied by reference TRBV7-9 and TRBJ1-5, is DTGVSQNPRHKITKRGQNVTFRCDPISEHNRLYWYRQTLGQGPEFLTYFQNEAQLEKSRLLSDRFSAERPKGSFSTLEIQRTEQGDSAMYLCASSLDSPGNQPQHFGDGTRLSIL.

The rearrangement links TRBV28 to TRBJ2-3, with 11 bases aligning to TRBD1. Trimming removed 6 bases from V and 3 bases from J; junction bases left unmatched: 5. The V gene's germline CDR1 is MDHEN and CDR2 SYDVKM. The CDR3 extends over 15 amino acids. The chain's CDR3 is CASSYGTGGTDTQYF. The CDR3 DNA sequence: TGTGCCAGCAGCTACGGGACAGGGGGGACAGATACGCAGTATTTT.

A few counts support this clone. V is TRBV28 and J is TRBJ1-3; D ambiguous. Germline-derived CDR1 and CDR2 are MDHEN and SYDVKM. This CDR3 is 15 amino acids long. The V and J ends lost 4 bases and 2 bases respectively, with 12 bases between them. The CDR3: CASSSLPGTGNTIYF. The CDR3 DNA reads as TGTGCCAGCAGTTCCCTACCGGGGACTGGAAACACCATATATTTT.